These 9 T cell receptor beta chains were all obtained from the same sample, sequenced in a study of control samples from healthy donors and cancer patients. Libraries were prepared by immunoSEQ multiplex PCR; TCRdb keeps only in-frame clonotypes and omits some of them. The sample records over 150,000 clones, roughly 94% being singletons. Sample: PBMCs. The receptors here all came from a man aged 55 to 70 with colorectal cancer.

This clone was observed a single time. This chain links TRBV29-1 with TRBJ1-2, with no clear D. The CDR3 loop spans 12 amino acids. Germline assignment: CDR1 SQVTM and CDR2 ANQGSEA. V gave up 3 bases and J gave up 4 bases, with 9 bases separating them. The CDR3 spells CSVDSVFYGYTF. In DNA, the CDR3 is TGCAGCGTTGATTCAGTGTTCTATGGCTACACCTTC.

The V call is TRBV30, the J call TRBJ1-1; no reliable D call. The CDR3 totals 13 residues. The germline V gene encodes CDR1 GTSNPN and CDR2 SVGIG (reference sequence). The CDR3 sequence: CAVNRAGNTEAFF. For the CDR3, the DNA is TGTGCAGTGAACAGAGCGGGTAACACTGAAGCTTTCTTT.

The chain links TRBV9 to TRBJ1-5; the match to TRBD1 covers 7 bases. CDR1 is SGDLS and CDR2 is YYNGEE in the germline V gene. V lost 4 bases to trimming and J lost 3 bases; unmatched junction nucleotides: 4. This CDR3 region has 14 residues. The CDR3 nucleotides read TGTGCCAGCAGCCCCGGACAGGTCAATCAGCCCCAGCATTTT. It specifies CASSPGQVNQPQHF.

The chain recombines TRBV7-9 with TRBJ1-3; 7 bases line up with TRBD1. J lost 2 bases, V lost 5 bases, and 6 bases had no gene match. Germline V gene sequence: CDR1 SEHNR, CDR2 FQNEAQ (reference sequence). The CDR3 spans 15 residues. The CDR3 nucleotides read TGTGCCAGCAGCCAAACAGGGGAGACTGGAAACACCATATATTTT. Encoded protein: CASSQTGETGNTIYF.

This chain links TRBV27 with TRBJ2-5; 8 bases fit TRBD1. The ends lost 5 bases at V and 5 bases at J; junction bases unmatched: 16. CDR1 and CDR2 (germline): MNHEY, SMNVEV (reference sequence). The CDR3 covers 17 residues. In DNA form, the CDR3 reads TGTGCCAGCAGTCCCTTAGGAAGGACAGGGACGAAGGAGACCCAGTACTTC. Translation gives CASSPLGRTGTKETQYF.

J is TRBJ2-1 and V is TRBV11-2, with TRBD1 matching over 8 bases. The germline V gene encodes CDR1 SGHAT and CDR2 FQNNGV. This CDR3 contains 17 residues. Germline trimming cut 0 bases from V and 4 bases from J; bases unmatched to any gene: 8. In DNA, the CDR3 is TGTGCCAGCAGCTTAGATAGGGGGACAGGAACTTACAATGAGCAGTTCTTC. It codes for CASSLDRGTGTYNEQFF.

The chain couples TRBV4-1 to TRBJ1-1; D is unresolved. CDR3 size: 12 residues. With 0 bases removed from V and 4 bases from J, the gap between germline ends came to 3 bases. Per the germline V gene, CDR1 is MGHRA and CDR2 is YSYEKL. The CDR3 reads CASSQDTTEAFF. The CDR3 DNA reads as TGCGCCAGCAGCCAAGACACCACTGAAGCTTTCTTT.

This chain connects TRBV6-1 to TRBJ2-3, with D unclear. Germline V gene data show CDR1 as MNHNS and CDR2 as SASEGT. The CDR3 extends over 14 amino acids. V lost 1 base and J 2 bases, leaving 7 bases between the germline ends. The CDR3 DNA sequence: TGTGCCAGCAGTGAAGGGAAAAACACAGATACGCAGTATTTT. Protein sequence: CASSEGKNTDTQYF.

In nucleotides, the CDR3 is TGCGCCAGCAGCTTGGAGGGGGTAGGCAATTCACCCCTCCACTTT. It codes for CASSLEGVGNSPLHF. The chain combines TRBV5-1 with TRBJ1-6; maybe TRBD1 (6 bases). CDR3 length equals 15 residues. Trimming shortened V by 0 bases and J by 7 bases, and 11 bases separated the two germline ends. Germline loops: CDR1 SGHRS, CDR2 YFSETQ.